This T cell receptor beta chain was identified during a study of prognosis after radiotherapy for stage I lung cancer. Notes on this clonotype: The antigen is undetermined. Since a far larger clone is one base different, this is likely a read error. This CDR3 is missing its conserved last phenylalanine or tryptophan, likely due to a read error.

Study observations and caveats: The study left the tumor specificity of the expanded TCR clones undetermined.

The V gene's germline CDR1 is MNHGY and CDR2 SVAAGI. The CDR3 sequence is 12 residues long. The ends were cut back, 3 bases at V and 5 bases at J, with 8 bases in the middle. Peripheral blood samples of six milliliters were drawn at each of two time points. Genomic DNA yielded TCR beta CDR3, amplified by two-round multiplex PCR. For every TRBV and TRBJ gene, a specific primer was used in first-round PCR. From the multiplex PCR reads, TCRdb called clonotypes with MiXCR, one entry per CDR3 protein. The data show around 56,000 distinct CDR3 sequences, around 27% seen once. The sequence was obtained from a donor aged 50 or older with non-small cell lung cancer. This specimen was PBMCs, taken before or after stereotactic body radiation therapy (not recorded which). This chain connects TRBV6-9 to TRBJ2-7; D is unresolved. This chain's CDR3 is CASSYVGHEQYL. The CDR3 DNA sequence: TGTGCCAGCAGTTACGTAGGGCACGAGCAGTACTTA.